The 30 T cell receptor beta chains listed next were all sequenced from one sample in a study of human T cells and chemical hapten exposure. TCRdb redid the calling of the RACE reads with MiXCR, one entry per CDR3 protein. The sample carries 110,000 or so distinct CDR3 sequences, roughly 9% recorded once. The time point was: patch test 2, 6 weeks after DPC sensitization. Treatment of the sample: therapeutic diphenylcyclopropenone sensitization with weekly scalp DPC. Here the sequenced sample was whole blood, taken in connection with sensitization to the hapten diphenylcyclopropenone (DPC). The receptors shown here come from a woman between 40 and 55 years old with alopecia areata. Some clones in this sample may be carry-over from other donors' samples.

This clonotype was detected ten times or more. The J gene is TRBJ2-1, the V gene TRBV5-1; D is ambiguous. V lost 0 bases, J lost 10 bases, and 8 bases lay in between. Germline CDR1 is SGHRS and CDR2 is YFSETQ. The CDR3 extends over 12 amino acids. The CDR3 loop reads CASSLVGEEQFF. The CDR3 region has the DNA TGCGCCAGCAGCTTGGTGGGCGAGGAGCAGTTCTTC.

This clonotype was observed many times. The chain is built from TRBV20-1 and TRBJ1-5; possibly TRBD1 for D (6 bases). CDR1 is DFQATT, CDR2 SNEGSKA, per germline (reference sequence). The CDR3 loop spans 15 amino acids. V gave up 3 bases and J gave up 0 bases, with 12 bases separating them. CDR3 sequence: CSASPTGYSNQPQHF. In DNA, the CDR3 is TGCAGTGCTAGCCCCACAGGGTATAGCAATCAGCCCCAGCATTTT.

This clonotype was counted ten times or more. The V and J genes are TRBV7-2 and TRBJ2-1, with a possible D match to TRBD2 (5 bases). V lost 5 bases, J lost 8 bases, and 13 bases lay in between. Germline lookup yields CDR1 SGHTA and CDR2 FQGNSA. The CDR3 is 13 residues long. The CDR3 coding sequence is TGTGCCAGCAGCCCAGTGGCGGGCTATGAGCAGTTCTTC. Amino acids: CASSPVAGYEQFF.

This clonotype was found many times. This chain's CDR3 is CASSWTSGGKETQYF. Here the CDR3 DNA reads TGTGCCAGCAGCTGGACTAGCGGGGGGAAGGAGACCCAGTACTTC. The chain employs TRBV7-2 and TRBJ2-5, with 14 bases aligning to TRBD2. Germline V gives CDR1 SGHTA, CDR2 FQGNSA. This CDR3 contains 15 residues. V shed 4 bases and J 5 bases; nucleotides not matched to a gene: 3.

The sample holds a few counts of this clonotype. This chain uses TRBV28 with TRBJ1-6; the D gene is possibly TRBD1 (6 bases). Trimming took 7 bases from V and 1 from J, leaving 11 bases between them. The CDR3 totals 15 residues. The germline V gene encodes CDR1 MDHEN and CDR2 SYDVKM. The CDR3 reads CASKLTGSYNSPLHF. The CDR3 DNA reads TGTGCCAGCAAACTGACAGGATCCTATAATTCACCCCTCCACTTT.

Of note for this clonotype: Just one base apart from a much larger clone, this may be a read error. J is TRBJ1-1 and V is TRBV29-1; D not certain. The germline V and J ends were trimmed by 0 bases and 5 bases, with 10 bases remaining between them. CDR1 and CDR2 from the germline V gene are SQVTM and ANQGSEA. This CDR3 region has 13 residues. The CDR3 DNA reads as TGCAGCGTTGAAGAACGCTTCGCGACTGAAGCTTTCTTT. It encodes CSVEERFATEAFF.

This clonotype came up many times. The V and J genes are TRBV7-9 and TRBJ1-3, with D possibly matching TRBD1 (5 bases). The germline gives CDR1 SEHNR, CDR2 FQNEAQ (reference sequence). The V gene lost 7 bases and the J gene lost 2 bases, with 12 bases spanning the gap. CDR3 size: 14 residues. The CDR3 sequence: CASTPTGAGNTIYF. Written as DNA, the CDR3 is TGTGCCAGCACCCCGACGGGGGCTGGAAACACCATATATTTT.

This clonotype was counted a few times. The chain is built from TRBV6-5 and TRBJ1-2; 8 nucleotides align to TRBD1. Germline V CDR1 and CDR2: MNHEY, SVGAGI. The CDR3 extends over 14 amino acids. Losses at the gene ends were 2 bases for V and 8 bases for J; bases not matched to a gene: 7. The CDR3 sequence is CASSYRQGAGGYTF. The CDR3 region has the DNA TGTGCCAGCAGTTACCGGCAGGGGGCGGGCGGCTACACCTTC.

The V call is TRBV3-1, the J call TRBJ2-5; the D is unclear. Trimming stripped 3 bases from V and 5 bases from J, with 4 bases between. The length of the CDR3 is 11 residues. CDR1 is LGHDT and CDR2 is YNNKEL in the germline V gene (reference sequence). The CDR3 DNA sequence: TGTGCCAGCAGCCAGATGGAGACCCAGTACTTC. It translates to CASSQMETQYF.

This clonotype was seen a handful of times. This chain's CDR3 is CASRTGVVENEQFF. CDR3 sequence (DNA): TGCGCCAGCAGAACAGGGGTTGTCGAGAATGAGCAGTTCTTC. The rearrangement uses TRBV5-1 and TRBJ2-1, with TRBD1 matching over 7 bases. There are 14 residues in the CDR3. The junction had 9 bases not matched to a gene; V was cut back by 5 bases and J by 7 bases. CDR1 SGHRS and CDR2 YFSETQ come from the germline V gene.

This clonotype was seen only a few times. The V gene is TRBV12-5, the J gene TRBJ2-3, with a tentative D call TRBD2 (5 bases). This CDR3 is 14 amino acids long. The germline V gene has CDR1 LGHNT and CDR2 FRNRAP. V was trimmed by 3 bases and J by 0 bases, leaving 7 bases between them. This CDR3 reads CASGLGLSTDTQYF. The DNA for the CDR3 is TGTGCTAGTGGTTTAGGACTTAGCACAGATACGCAGTATTTT.

This clonotype was detected a few times. The chain joins TRBV11-2 to TRBJ2-1; 9 positions match TRBD2. Germline trimming cut 6 bases from V and 4 bases from J; bases unmatched to any gene: 7. CDR3 length equals 15 residues. Germline assignment: CDR1 SGHAT and CDR2 FQNNGV. CDR3 residues: CASRRPGLAYNEQFF. The CDR3, as DNA: TGTGCCAGCAGGCGACCGGGACTAGCTTACAATGAGCAGTTCTTC.

Here the CDR3 DNA reads TGTGCCAGTAGCCAACTAGCGGGGGGACAAGAGACCCAGTACTTC. Its translation: CASSQLAGGQETQYF. This chain uses TRBV19 with TRBJ2-5; 12 bases match TRBD2. CDR3 length equals 15 residues. The V gene end was trimmed by 6 bases and the J gene end by 2 bases; junction bases not matched to a gene: 4. Germline-derived CDR1 and CDR2 are LNHDA and SQIVND (reference sequence).

This clonotype was seen many times. The rearrangement uses TRBV2 and TRBJ1-2; D call uncertain. Trimming stripped 2 bases from V and 4 bases from J, with 8 bases between. CDR3 length: 13 amino acids. The germline gives CDR1 SNHLY, CDR2 FYNNEI. CDR3 DNA: TGTGCCAGCAGTGAACCAGAGCGCTATGGCTACACCTTC. Protein: CASSEPERYGYTF.

This clonotype has at least ten counts. This chain uses TRBV28 with TRBJ2-4, with a tentative D call TRBD1 (6 bases). The ends were cut back, 6 bases at V and 0 bases at J, with 6 bases in the middle. Germline V gene data show CDR1 as MDHEN and CDR2 as SYDVKM. CDR3 size: 13 residues. CDR3 nucleotide sequence: TGTGCCAGCAGGGGGGCAGCCAAAAACATTCAGTACTTC. Translation gives CASRGAAKNIQYF.

CDR3 DNA sequence: TGTGCCAGCAGCTTCCGGGACATTCTCTACAATGAGCAGTTCTTC. Its protein product is CASSFRDILYNEQFF. The rearrangement links TRBV7-8 to TRBJ2-1; D may be TRBD1 (6 bases). Germline loops: CDR1 SGHVS, CDR2 FQNEAQ. This CDR3 is 15 amino acids long. V was shortened by 3 bases and J by 3 bases, with 12 bases between the two germline ends.

Here the CDR3 reads CASSPWTSADTQYF. The CDR3 DNA sequence: TGTGCCAGCAGTCCCTGGACTAGCGCAGATACGCAGTATTTT. The chain carries TRBV12-3 or TRBV12-4 and TRBJ2-3, with 9 bases that match TRBD2. The CDR3 is 14 amino acids. J gave up 4 bases and V 5 bases, and 4 bases lay outside the gene matches.

In this sample, this clonotype turned up many times. The J gene is TRBJ2-3, the V gene TRBV5-5; 8 nucleotides align to TRBD2. This CDR3 is 15 amino acids long. Germline V lookup: CDR1 SGHKS, CDR2 YYEKEE (reference sequence). V lost 2 bases and J lost 3; bases outside the gene matches: 5. CDR3 in amino acids: CASSLTGGRTDTQYF. The CDR3 region has the DNA TGTGCCAGCAGCTTAACGGGGGGGAGGACAGATACGCAGTATTTT.

The chain carries TRBV6-2 or TRBV6-3 and TRBJ2-1; tentatively, D is TRBD2 (5 bases). The CDR3 sequence is 16 residues long. Germline V gene sequence: CDR1 MNHEY, CDR2 SVGEGT. V shed 2 bases and J shed 6 bases, with 17 bases lying between them. CDR3 DNA: TGTGCCAGCAGTTACCTCCCGTTCGTGGGGAGCAATGAGCAGTTCTTC. This sequence encodes CASSYLPFVGSNEQFF.

This clonotype has more than one count but fewer than ten. The V gene is TRBV20-1, the J gene TRBJ1-2; D is undetermined. The germline CDR1 and CDR2 sequences are DFQATT and SNEGSKA (reference sequence). The CDR3 length is 13 residues. The DNA for the CDR3 is TGCAGCACCGCAACCGGGCCTCACTATGGCTACACCTTC. As protein: CSTATGPHYGYTF.

This clonotype was observed many times. The chain carries TRBV7-8 and TRBJ2-5; weak D call: TRBD2 (6 bases). Looked up from germline, CDR1 is SGHVS and CDR2 is FQNEAQ. The CDR3 covers 16 residues. Trimming took off 5 bases at V and 2 bases at J, with 18 bases between the two ends. CDR3 in DNA: TGTGCCAGCAGCCCACGTTCCCTGCGGGGACAAGAGACCCAGTACTTC. As protein: CASSPRSLRGQETQYF.

At least ten counts were recorded for this clonotype. The gene calls are TRBV18 and TRBJ1-5; the D gene is possibly TRBD1 (5 bases). V lost 3 bases and J lost 0, with 9 bases in between. The germline gives CDR1 KGHSH, CDR2 LQKENI. The CDR3 sequence is 15 residues long. CDR3 sequence: CASSPADTSNQPQHF. DNA of the CDR3: TGTGCCAGCTCACCTGCGGACACTAGCAATCAGCCCCAGCATTTT.

The CDR3 nucleotides read TGCAGTGCTAGAGAGGCGATCTCCAAAAACATTCAGTACTTC. Encoded protein: CSAREAISKNIQYF. The V and J genes are TRBV20-1 and TRBJ2-4; D unclear. V lost 0 bases and J lost 2, with 8 bases in between. The CDR3 covers 14 residues. From germline, CDR1 is DFQATT and CDR2 SNEGSKA (reference sequence).

This clonotype was recorded a few times. An end of the junction does not agree with germline; a read error may underlie this. V usage is TRBV7-2 and J usage is TRBJ1-1, with 9 positions matching TRBD1. Germline values: CDR1 SGHTA, CDR2 FQGNSA. CDR3 size: 14 residues. This chain's CDR3 is CASSLRTGDTEVFF. In nucleotides, the CDR3 is TGTGCCAGCAGCTTAAGGACAGGGGACACTGAAGTTTTCTTT.

A single count supports this clonotype. The rearrangement links TRBV10-3 to TRBJ2-7; D possibly uses TRBD1 or TRBD2 (5 bases each). CDR3 length: 12 residues. CDR1 and CDR2 from the germline V gene are ENHRY and SYGVKD. Between the trimmed V and J ends, which lost 10 bases and 3 bases, there was a span of 13 bases. The CDR3 DNA follows: TGTGCCACCGGGGACGCAGACTACGAGCAGTACTTC. Its translation: CATGDADYEQYF.

This clonotype was found a few times. This sequence joins TRBV7-2 and TRBJ2-1; 13 bases map to TRBD2. The V gene end was trimmed by 2 bases and the J gene end by 8 bases; junction bases not matched to a gene: 3. This CDR3 has 15 residues. CDR1 is SGHTA and CDR2 is FQGNSA in the germline V gene. The CDR3 DNA reads TGTGCCAGCAGCTTACGACTAGCGGGGGGACATGAGCAGTTCTTC. Its translation is CASSLRLAGGHEQFF.

This clonotype was seen repeatedly, ten times or more. The chain uses TRBV20-1 and TRBJ2-3, with a weak D call TRBD2 (6 bases). The V gene's germline CDR1 is DFQATT and CDR2 SNEGSKA (reference sequence). The CDR3 totals 14 residues. The CDR3 protein is CMAADGPGSNTQYF. The CDR3 DNA sequence: TGCATGGCTGCTGACGGGCCCGGGAGTAATACGCAGTATTTT.

This sequence joins TRBV4-2 and TRBJ2-1; TRBD2 agrees at 9 bases. This CDR3 is 19 amino acids long. The V segment lost 3 bases and the J segment 2 bases; nucleotides outside the gene matches: 14. CDR1 LGHNA and CDR2 YNFKEQ come from the germline V gene. The CDR3 spells CASSHALGIVAGAYNEQFF. DNA of the CDR3: TGTGCCAGCAGCCACGCACTCGGGATAGTAGCGGGGGCCTACAATGAGCAGTTCTTC.

Only a few counts were recorded for this clonotype. The gene calls are TRBV4-3 and TRBJ2-2; D possibly corresponds to TRBD2 (5 bases). There are 17 residues in the CDR3. V dropped 0 bases and J dropped 4 bases, with 15 bases sitting between them. Germline V gives CDR1 LGHNA, CDR2 YSLEER. Written as DNA, the CDR3 is TGCGCCAGCAGCCAAGATGCACCAAGCGGCGCCACCGGGGAGCTGTTTTTT. As protein: CASSQDAPSGATGELFF.

The chain carries TRBV2 and TRBJ2-1; 7 nucleotides match TRBD2. The V segment lost 2 bases and the J segment 5 bases; nucleotides outside the gene matches: 6. The CDR3 is 15 residues long. CDR1 and CDR2 from the germline V gene are SNHLY and FYNNEI. The CDR3 loop reads CASSELAAPHNEQFF. DNA of the CDR3: TGTGCCAGCAGTGAACTAGCGGCCCCACACAATGAGCAGTTCTTC.